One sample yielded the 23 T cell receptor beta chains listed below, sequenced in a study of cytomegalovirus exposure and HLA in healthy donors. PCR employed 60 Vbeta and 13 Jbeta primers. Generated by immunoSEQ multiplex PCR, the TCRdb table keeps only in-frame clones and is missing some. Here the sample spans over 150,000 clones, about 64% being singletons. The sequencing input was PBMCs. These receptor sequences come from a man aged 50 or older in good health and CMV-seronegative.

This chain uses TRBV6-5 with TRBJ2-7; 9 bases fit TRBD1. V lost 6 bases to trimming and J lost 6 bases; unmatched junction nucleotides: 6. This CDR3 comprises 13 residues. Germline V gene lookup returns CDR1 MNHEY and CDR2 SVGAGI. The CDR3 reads CASSWDRAREQYF. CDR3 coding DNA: TGTGCCAGCAGCTGGGACAGGGCTCGCGAGCAGTACTTC.

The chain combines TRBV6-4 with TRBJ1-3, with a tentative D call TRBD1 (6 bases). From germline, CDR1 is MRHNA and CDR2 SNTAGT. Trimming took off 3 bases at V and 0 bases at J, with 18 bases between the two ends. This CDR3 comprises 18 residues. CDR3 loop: CASSDRLNRVFSGNTIYF. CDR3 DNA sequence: TGTGCCAGCAGTGATAGGTTGAACAGGGTCTTCTCTGGAAACACCATATATTTT.

The CDR3 DNA is TGTGCCAGCAGCGCCGCCCCGGCGGGGGCACTCTCCTACGAGCAGTACTTC. As protein: CASSAAPAGALSYEQYF. The V gene is TRBV9, the J gene TRBJ2-7, with D possibly being TRBD2 (7 bases). Germline CDR1 reads SGDLS; CDR2 reads YYNGEE. This CDR3 spans 17 amino acids. V shed 3 bases and J shed 0 bases, with 19 bases lying between them.

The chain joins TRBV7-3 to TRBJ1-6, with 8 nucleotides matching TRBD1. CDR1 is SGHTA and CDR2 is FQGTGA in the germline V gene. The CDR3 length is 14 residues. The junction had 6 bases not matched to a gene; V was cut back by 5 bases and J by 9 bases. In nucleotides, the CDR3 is TGTGCCAGCAGCACTTCAGGGGGCGGTTCACCCCTCCACTTT. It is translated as CASSTSGGGSPLHF. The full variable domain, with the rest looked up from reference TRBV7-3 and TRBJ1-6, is GAGVSQTPSNKVTEKGKYVELRCDPISGHTALYWYRQSLGQGPEFLIYFQGTGAADDSGLPNDRFFAVRPEGSVSTLKIQRTERGDSAVYLCASSTSGGGSPLHFGNGTRLTVT.

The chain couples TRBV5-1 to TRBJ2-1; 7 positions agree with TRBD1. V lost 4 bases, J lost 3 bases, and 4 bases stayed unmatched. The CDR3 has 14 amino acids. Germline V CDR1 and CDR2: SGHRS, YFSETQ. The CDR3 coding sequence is TGCGCCAGCAGCGCCGGGACAGTCTACAATGAGCAGTTCTTC. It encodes CASSAGTVYNEQFF. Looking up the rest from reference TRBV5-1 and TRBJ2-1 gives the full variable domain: KAGVTQTPRYLIKTRGQQVTLSCSPISGHRSVSWYQQTPGQGLQFLFEYFSETQRNKGNFPGRFSGRQFSNSRSEMNVSTLELGDSALYLCASSAGTVYNEQFFGPGTRLTVL.

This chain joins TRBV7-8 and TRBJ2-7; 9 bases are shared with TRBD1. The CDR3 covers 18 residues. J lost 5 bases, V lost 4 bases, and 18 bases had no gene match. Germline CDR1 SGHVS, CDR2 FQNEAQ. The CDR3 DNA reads TGTGCCAGCAGCTCCCCCCTTCTTTTCGGGACAGGGAACCACGAGCAGTACTTC. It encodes CASSSPLLFGTGNHEQYF.

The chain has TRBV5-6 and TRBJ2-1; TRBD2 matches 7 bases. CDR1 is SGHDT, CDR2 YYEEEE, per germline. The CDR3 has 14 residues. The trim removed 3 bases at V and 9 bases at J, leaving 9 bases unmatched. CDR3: CASSSRGNVVEQFF. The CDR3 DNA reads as TGTGCCAGCAGCTCGCGGGGGAATGTGGTTGAGCAGTTCTTC. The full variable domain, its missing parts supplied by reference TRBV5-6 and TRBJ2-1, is DAGVTQSPTHLIKTRGQQVTLRCSPKSGHDTVSWYQQALGQGPQFIFQYYEEEERQRGNFPDRFSGHQFPNYSSELNVNALLLGDSALYLCASSSRGNVVEQFFGPGTRLTVL.

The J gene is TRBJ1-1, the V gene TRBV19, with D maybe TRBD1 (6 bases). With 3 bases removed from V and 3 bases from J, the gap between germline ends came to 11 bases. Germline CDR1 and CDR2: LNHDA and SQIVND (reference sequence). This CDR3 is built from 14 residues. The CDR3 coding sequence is TGTGCCAGTAGTATCCACAGGGATTACACTGAAGCTTTCTTT. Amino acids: CASSIHRDYTEAFF.

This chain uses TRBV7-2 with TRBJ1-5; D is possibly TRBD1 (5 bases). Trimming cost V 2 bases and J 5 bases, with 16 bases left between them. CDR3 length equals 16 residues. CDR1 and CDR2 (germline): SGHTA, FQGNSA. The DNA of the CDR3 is TGTGCCAGCAGCTTACCGACAGCCGGAGGGTATCAGCCCCAGCATTTT. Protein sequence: CASSLPTAGGYQPQHF. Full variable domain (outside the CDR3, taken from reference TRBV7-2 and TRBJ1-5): GAGVSQSPSNKVTEKGKDVELRCDPISGHTALYWYRQSLGQGLEFLIYFQGNSAPDKSGLPSDRFSAERTGGSVSTLTIQRTQQEDSAVYLCASSLPTAGGYQPQHFGDGTRLSIL.

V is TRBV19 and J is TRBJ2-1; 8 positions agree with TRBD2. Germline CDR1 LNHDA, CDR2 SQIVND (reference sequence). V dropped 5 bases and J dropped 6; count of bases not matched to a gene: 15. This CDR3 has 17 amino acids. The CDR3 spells CASSLRRGGERTNEQFF. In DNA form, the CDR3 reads TGTGCCAGTAGTCTCAGACGGGGGGGGGAAAGGACCAATGAGCAGTTCTTC.

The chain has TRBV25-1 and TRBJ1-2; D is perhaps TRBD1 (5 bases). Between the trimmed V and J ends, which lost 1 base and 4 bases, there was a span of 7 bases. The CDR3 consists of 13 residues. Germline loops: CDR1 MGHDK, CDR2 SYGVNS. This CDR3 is CASSELGVYGYTF. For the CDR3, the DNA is TGTGCCAGCAGTGAATTAGGGGTCTATGGCTACACCTTC.

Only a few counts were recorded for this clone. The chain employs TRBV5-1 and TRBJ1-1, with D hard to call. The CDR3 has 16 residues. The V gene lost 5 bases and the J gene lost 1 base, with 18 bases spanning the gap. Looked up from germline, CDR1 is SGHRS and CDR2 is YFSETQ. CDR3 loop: CASRSLAVNPNTEAFF. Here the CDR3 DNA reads TGCGCCAGCAGATCCCTGGCGGTTAATCCGAACACTGAAGCTTTCTTT. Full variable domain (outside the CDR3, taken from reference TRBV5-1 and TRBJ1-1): KAGVTQTPRYLIKTRGQQVTLSCSPISGHRSVSWYQQTPGQGLQFLFEYFSETQRNKGNFPGRFSGRQFSNSRSEMNVSTLELGDSALYLCASRSLAVNPNTEAFFGQGTRLTVV.

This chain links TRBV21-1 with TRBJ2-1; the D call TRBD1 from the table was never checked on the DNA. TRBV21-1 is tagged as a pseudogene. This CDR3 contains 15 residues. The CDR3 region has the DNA TGTGCCAGCAGCAAAGTCAGGGGACCAAGAGATGAGCAGTTCTTC. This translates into CASSKVRGPRDEQFF.

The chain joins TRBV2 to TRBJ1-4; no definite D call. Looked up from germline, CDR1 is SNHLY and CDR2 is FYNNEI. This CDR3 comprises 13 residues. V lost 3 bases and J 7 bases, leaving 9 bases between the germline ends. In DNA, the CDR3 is TGTGCCAGCAGTGATTGGGCGGGTGAAAAACTGTTTTTT. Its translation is CASSDWAGEKLFF.

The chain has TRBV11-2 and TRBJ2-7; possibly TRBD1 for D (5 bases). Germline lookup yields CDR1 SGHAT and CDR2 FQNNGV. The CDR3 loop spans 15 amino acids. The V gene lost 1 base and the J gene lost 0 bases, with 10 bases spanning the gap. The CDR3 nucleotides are TGTGCCAGCAGCTTAGGACAGTTGAGCTCCTACGAGCAGTACTTC. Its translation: CASSLGQLSSYEQYF.

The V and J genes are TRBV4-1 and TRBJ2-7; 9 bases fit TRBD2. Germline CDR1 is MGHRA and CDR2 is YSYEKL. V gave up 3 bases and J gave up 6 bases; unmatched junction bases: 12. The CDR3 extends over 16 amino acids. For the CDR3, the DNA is TGCGCCAGCAGCCAGGCTCGACTAGCGGCAAATCGCGAGCAGTACTTC. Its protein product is CASSQARLAANREQYF.

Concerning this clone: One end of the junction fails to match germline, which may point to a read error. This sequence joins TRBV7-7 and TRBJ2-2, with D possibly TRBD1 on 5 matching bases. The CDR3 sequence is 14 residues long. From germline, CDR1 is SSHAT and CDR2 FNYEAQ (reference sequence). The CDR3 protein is CASSLGAGPGELFF. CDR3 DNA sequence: TGTGCTAGCAGCTTAGGTGCAGGGCCCGGGGAGCTGTTTTTT.

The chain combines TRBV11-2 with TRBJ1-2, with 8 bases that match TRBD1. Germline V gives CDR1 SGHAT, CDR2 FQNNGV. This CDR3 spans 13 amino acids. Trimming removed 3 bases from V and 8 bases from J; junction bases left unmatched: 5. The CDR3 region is CASSFQGARGYTF. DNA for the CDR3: TGTGCCAGCAGCTTCCAGGGGGCAAGGGGCTACACCTTC. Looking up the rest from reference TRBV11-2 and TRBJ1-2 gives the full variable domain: EAGVAQSPRYKIIEKRQSVAFWCNPISGHATLYWYQQILGQGPKLLIQFQNNGVVDDSQLPKDRFSAERLKGVDSTLKIQPAKLEDSAVYLCASSFQGARGYTFGSGTRLTVV.

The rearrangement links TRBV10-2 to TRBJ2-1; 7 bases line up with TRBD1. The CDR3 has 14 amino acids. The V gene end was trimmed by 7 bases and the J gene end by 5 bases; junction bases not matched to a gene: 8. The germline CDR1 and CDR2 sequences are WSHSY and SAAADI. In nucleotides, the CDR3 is TGCGCCAGCACCCGAGACAGGGAACACAATGAGCAGTTCTTC. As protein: CASTRDREHNEQFF.

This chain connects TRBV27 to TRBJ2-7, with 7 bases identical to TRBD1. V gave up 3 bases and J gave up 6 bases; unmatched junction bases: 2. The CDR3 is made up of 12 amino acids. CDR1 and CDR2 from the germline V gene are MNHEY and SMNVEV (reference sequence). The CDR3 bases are TGTGCCAGCAGTTTCACAGGGGCCGAGCAGTACTTC. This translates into CASSFTGAEQYF.

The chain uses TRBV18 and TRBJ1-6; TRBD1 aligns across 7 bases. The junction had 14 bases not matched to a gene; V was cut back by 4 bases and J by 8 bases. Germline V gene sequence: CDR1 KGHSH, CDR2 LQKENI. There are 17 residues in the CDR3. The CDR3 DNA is TGTGCCAGCTCACGAAGAAAACAGGGGTTAATGGATTCACCCCTCCACTTT. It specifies CASSRRKQGLMDSPLHF. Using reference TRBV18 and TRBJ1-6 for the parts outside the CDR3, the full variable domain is NAGVMQNPRHLVRRRGQEARLRCSPMKGHSHVYWYRQLPEEGLKFMVYLQKENIIDESGMPKERFSAEFPKEGPSILRIQQVVRGDSAAYFCASSRRKQGLMDSPLHFGNGTRLTVT.

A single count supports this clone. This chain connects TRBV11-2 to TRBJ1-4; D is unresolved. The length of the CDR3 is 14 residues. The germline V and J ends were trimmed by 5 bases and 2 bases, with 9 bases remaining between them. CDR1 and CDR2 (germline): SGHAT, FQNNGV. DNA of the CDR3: TGTGCCAGCAGCCACTCCCATACTAATGAAAAACTGTTTTTT. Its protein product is CASSHSHTNEKLFF.

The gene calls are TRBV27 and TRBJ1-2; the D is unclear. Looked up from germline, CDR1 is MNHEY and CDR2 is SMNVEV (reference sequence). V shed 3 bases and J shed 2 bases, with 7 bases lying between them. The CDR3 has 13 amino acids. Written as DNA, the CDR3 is TGTGCCAGCAGTTTGAGGAAGAACTATGGCTACACCTTC. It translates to CASSLRKNYGYTF.